One and the same sample provided the 2 T cell receptor beta chains below, sequenced in a study of blood T cell repertoires in COVID-19. Using immunoSEQ multiplex PCR, the repertoire was profiled, and TCRdb retains in-frame clones only, with some absent. The table has fewer than 350,000 clones, 88% seen once. The sequencing sample was made of PBMCs or T cells enriched from blood (not recorded which). These receptors were taken from a woman in her fifties or sixties in a cohort exposed to, infected with or recovered from COVID-19 (not recorded which).

The chain couples TRBV7-9 to TRBJ2-7; TRBD1 matches at 9 bases. J was trimmed by 4 bases and V by 4 bases; bases with no gene match: 8. This CDR3 spans 15 amino acids. Germline V gene lookup returns CDR1 SEHNR and CDR2 FQNEAQ (reference sequence). CDR3 region: CASSYDRGSLYEQYF. In nucleotides, the CDR3 is TGTGCCAGCAGCTATGACAGGGGGTCCCTATACGAGCAGTACTTC.

This CDR3 reads CASSYSTGNTGELFF. In nucleotides, the CDR3 is TGTGCCAGCAGTTACTCGACAGGGAACACCGGGGAGCTGTTTTTT. The V and J genes are TRBV6-5 and TRBJ2-2; D is perhaps TRBD1 (6 bases). The germline V and J ends were trimmed by 0 bases and 1 base, with 6 bases remaining between them. Looked up from germline, CDR1 is MNHEY and CDR2 is SVGAGI. This CDR3 spans 15 amino acids.